These 29 T cell receptor beta chains share one sample of origin, sequenced in a study of beta chain features in type 1 diabetes. Expressed TCRB transcripts were sequenced after all isolated RNA was converted to cDNA. Generated by immunoSEQ multiplex PCR, the TCRdb table keeps only in-frame clones and is missing some. The sample has fewer than 25,000 clones, more than 60% seen once. Sequenced material: Tregs from blood. All receptors come from a middle-aged woman in good health.

The chain uses TRBV11-2 and TRBJ2-1; 11 bases agree with TRBD2. This CDR3 has 15 residues. The germline gives CDR1 SGHAT, CDR2 FQNNGV. Trimming removed 3 bases from V and 8 bases from J; junction bases left unmatched: 6. The CDR3 DNA is TGTGCCAGCAGCTTTTCGACTAGCGGGGCGTATGAGCAGTTCTTC. Protein: CASSFSTSGAYEQFF.

This clone was seen only a few times. The chain is built from TRBV29-1 and TRBJ2-5, with a tentative D call TRBD1 (5 bases). Germline V gives CDR1 SQVTM, CDR2 ANQGSEA. This CDR3 comprises 14 residues. The chain's CDR3 is CKSAAGHSQGAQYF. The CDR3 coding sequence is TGCAAATCTGCAGCCGGACACTCTCAAGGGGCCCAGTACTTC.

Here the CDR3 DNA reads TGTGCCAGCAGCGTAGCGATGGCGGGGCGGCTCCACGAGCAGTTCTTC. This sequence encodes CASSVAMAGRLHEQFF. This chain connects TRBV9 to TRBJ2-1; tentative D call: TRBD2 (6 bases). Trimming took off 0 bases at V and 10 bases at J, with 20 bases between the two ends. Germline assignment: CDR1 SGDLS and CDR2 YYNGEE. The CDR3 is 16 amino acids. Variable domain in full (rest from reference TRBV9 and TRBJ2-1): DSGVTQTPKHLITATGQRVTLRCSPRSGDLSVYWYQQSLDQGLQFLIQYYNGEERAKGNILERFSAQQFPDLHSELNLSSLELGDSALYFCASSVAMAGRLHEQFFGPGTRLTVL.

The CDR3, as DNA: TGTGCCAGCTCACCACCAGGCGGATACGAGCAGTACTTC. Residues: CASSPPGGYEQYF. V is TRBV18 and J is TRBJ2-7, with D uncertain. Germline assignment: CDR1 KGHSH and CDR2 LQKENI. Trimming took off 0 bases at V and 4 bases at J, with 7 bases between the two ends. There are 13 residues in the CDR3.

The chain carries TRBV29-1 and TRBJ2-7; 11 positions match TRBD2. The CDR3 spans 13 residues. Germline V gene data show CDR1 as SQVTM and CDR2 as ANQGSEA. V was pared by 3 bases and J by 7 bases, with 5 bases of the junction left unmatched. CDR3 residues: CSVDVAGGLEQYF. In nucleotides, the CDR3 is TGCAGCGTTGACGTAGCGGGGGGGCTTGAGCAGTACTTC.

The rearrangement joins TRBV27 to TRBJ2-1; D possibly corresponds to TRBD2 (7 bases). CDR3 length: 16 amino acids. V gave up 11 bases and J gave up 3 bases, with 23 bases separating them. CDR1 is MNHEY and CDR2 is SMNVEV in the germline V gene (reference sequence). CDR3 nucleotides: TGTGCCGGGCCCCCCAGGTGGGGAGGGGGCTACAATGAGCAGTTCTTC. Translated, it gives CAGPPRWGGGYNEQFF.

The chain couples TRBV6-6 to TRBJ1-5; maybe TRBD1 (5 bases). Trimming took 2 bases from V and 0 from J, leaving 11 bases between them. Germline CDR1 is MNHNY and CDR2 is SVGAGI (reference sequence). CDR3 size: 16 residues. The CDR3 spells CASSYTAGNSNQPQHF. The CDR3 coding sequence is TGTGCCAGCAGTTACACCGCAGGGAATAGCAATCAGCCCCAGCATTTT.

The sample holds a few counts of this clone. The DNA of the CDR3 is TGTGCCAGCAGCAGACAGGGGGCGCTTGCTAATGAAAAACTGTTTTTT. Its protein is CASSRQGALANEKLFF. This chain links TRBV7-8 with TRBJ1-4, with TRBD1 matching 10 bases. The CDR3 runs to 16 residues. V trimming: 5 bases; J trimming: 3 bases; junction bases outside the gene matches: 6. Germline V gene sequence: CDR1 SGHVS, CDR2 FQNEAQ.

The CDR3 DNA follows: TGCGCCACGCGGAGACCGAACACCGGGGAGCTGTTTTTT. Its translation: CATRRPNTGELFF. The chain couples TRBV5-1 to TRBJ2-2; D not resolved. V lost 9 bases and J 0 bases, leaving 9 bases between the germline ends. Germline lookup yields CDR1 SGHRS and CDR2 YFSETQ. The CDR3 runs to 13 residues.

This clone was counted once. The CDR3 here is CASSYSGGTRTGELFF. CDR3 in DNA: TGTGCCAGCAGTTATAGCGGGGGGACCCGGACCGGGGAGCTGTTTTTT. The J gene is TRBJ2-2, the V gene TRBV6-5; 10 bases are shared with TRBD2. J gave up 5 bases and V 3 bases, and 6 bases lay outside the gene matches. This CDR3 region has 16 residues. From germline, CDR1 is MNHEY and CDR2 SVGAGI.

The chain employs TRBV10-3 and TRBJ1-2; 8 bases line up with TRBD1. This CDR3 comprises 13 residues. CDR1 ENHRY and CDR2 SYGVKD come from the germline V gene. Losses at the gene ends were 5 bases for V and 7 bases for J; bases not matched to a gene: 6. The CDR3 bases are TGTGCCATCAGTAGTGACAGGGGACGTGGCTACACCTTC. This translates into CAISSDRGRGYTF.

The V and J genes are TRBV7-9 and TRBJ2-2; D gene uncertain. V gave up 4 bases and J gave up 3 bases, with 9 bases separating them. Germline V gene data show CDR1 as SEHNR and CDR2 as FQNEAQ (reference sequence). This CDR3 comprises 14 residues. The CDR3 loop reads CASSSAADTGELFF. CDR3 in DNA: TGTGCCAGCAGCTCCGCGGCGGACACCGGGGAGCTGTTTTTT.

The J gene is TRBJ1-4, the V gene TRBV5-6; D remains unclear. Deletions cut 4 bases from V and 3 bases from J, with 10 bases between. The germline gives CDR1 SGHDT, CDR2 YYEEEE. The CDR3 extends over 14 amino acids. The CDR3 nucleotides are TGTGCCAGCAGCCACCGGGTTGCTAATGAAAAACTGTTTTTT. It yields the protein CASSHRVANEKLFF.

This sequence joins TRBV2 and TRBJ1-5; perhaps TRBD1 as D (6 bases). Trimming pared 6 bases from V and 7 bases from J, leaving 13 bases between. The CDR3 spans 13 residues. Germline V CDR1 and CDR2: SNHLY, FYNNEI. The CDR3 reads CASSDNRVQPQHF. In nucleotides, the CDR3 is TGTGCCAGCAGCGACAACAGGGTGCAGCCCCAGCATTTT.

V gene TRBV6-5 combines with J gene TRBJ1-4; TRBD1 might be the D (5 bases). Germline lookup yields CDR1 MNHEY and CDR2 SVGAGI. V shed 2 bases and J shed 0 bases, with 7 bases lying between them. This CDR3 region has 15 residues. For the CDR3, the DNA is TGTGCCAGCAGTTACCGGGGGGCAACTAATGAAAAACTGTTTTTT. It translates to CASSYRGATNEKLFF.

The V call is TRBV2, the J call TRBJ2-5, with a weak D call TRBD2 (6 bases). Germline V gene lookup returns CDR1 SNHLY and CDR2 FYNNEI. The germline V and J ends were trimmed by 5 bases and 0 bases, with 10 bases remaining between them. The CDR3 consists of 14 residues. CDR3 residues: CASSQEGYQETQYF. The CDR3 DNA reads TGTGCCAGCAGTCAGGAGGGGTACCAAGAGACCCAGTACTTC.

The chain joins TRBV7-2 to TRBJ2-3; D is ambiguous. CDR3 length: 11 residues. The V gene's germline CDR1 is SGHTA and CDR2 FQGNSA. Trimming left V 8 bases short and J 3 bases short, with 6 bases between. The CDR3 coding sequence is TGTGCCAGCCGCGGTACAGATACGCAGTATTTT. Its protein product is CASRGTDTQYF.

CDR3 sequence: CASSPGLVPYEQYF. The CDR3 DNA is TGTGCCAGCAGCCCGGGACTAGTCCCTTACGAGCAGTACTTC. The chain combines TRBV9 with TRBJ2-7; TRBD2 matches 8 bases. This CDR3 is 14 amino acids long. Losses at the gene ends were 4 bases for V and 4 bases for J; bases not matched to a gene: 7. Germline V lookup: CDR1 SGDLS, CDR2 YYNGEE.

This chain connects TRBV7-9 to TRBJ2-7, with unresolved D. The CDR3 covers 11 residues. V lost 6 bases and J lost 7, with 10 bases in between. CDR1 is SEHNR and CDR2 is FQNEAQ in the germline V gene (reference sequence). The CDR3 DNA reads TGTGCCAGCAGTGAGACGCGGGAGCAGTACTTC. Its protein product is CASSETREQYF.

The chain joins TRBV5-4 to TRBJ2-7; TRBD1 matches at 7 bases. Per germline, CDR1 SGHNT and CDR2 YYREEE (reference sequence). The V segment lost 2 bases and the J segment 0 bases; nucleotides outside the gene matches: 5. There are 15 residues in the CDR3. DNA for the CDR3: TGTGCCAGCAGCTTAGGGACAGCGAGCTCCTACGAGCAGTACTTC. Residues: CASSLGTASSYEQYF.

In its sample, this clone was seen a few times. The chain carries TRBV5-1 and TRBJ2-5; D unclear. The CDR3 runs to 13 residues. V lost 6 bases, J lost 5 bases, and 14 bases lay in between. Germline loops: CDR1 SGHRS, CDR2 YFSETQ. CDR3 residues: CASTPRLGETQYF. The CDR3 coding sequence is TGCGCCAGCACCCCCAGGCTGGGCGAGACCCAGTACTTC.

This clone has more than one count but fewer than ten. The chain couples TRBV27 to TRBJ1-5, with 9 nucleotides matching TRBD1. The ends lost 6 bases at V and 2 bases at J; junction bases unmatched: 5. CDR1 and CDR2 from the germline V gene are MNHEY and SMNVEV (reference sequence). The CDR3 has 15 residues. Here the CDR3 reads CASSPWTGGNQPQHF. CDR3 sequence (DNA): TGTGCCAGCAGCCCTTGGACAGGGGGCAATCAGCCCCAGCATTTT.

The J gene is TRBJ2-1, the V gene TRBV27; 14 bases fit TRBD2. CDR1 is MNHEY and CDR2 is SMNVEV in the germline V gene (reference sequence). V shed 6 bases, J shed 7 bases, and the junction held 5 bases outside the gene matches. CDR3 length equals 15 residues. CDR3 sequence (DNA): TGTGCCAGCAGGCCGGGACTAGCGGGGGAAAATGAGCAGTTCTTC. Translation: CASRPGLAGENEQFF.

V usage is TRBV6-1 and J usage is TRBJ2-3, with 7 bases aligning to TRBD2. The CDR3 spans 16 residues. Germline V gene lookup returns CDR1 MNHNS and CDR2 SASEGT. With 3 bases clipped from V and 8 bases from J, the junction kept 14 bases outside the gene matches. CDR3 in amino acids: CASSEMASGGQGTQYF. The CDR3 DNA follows: TGTGCCAGCAGTGAGATGGCTAGCGGTGGGCAGGGTACGCAGTATTTT.

The chain has TRBV6-1 and TRBJ1-2; possibly TRBD1 for D (6 bases). The germline gives CDR1 MNHNS, CDR2 SASEGT. V lost 6 bases and J lost 8, with 19 bases in between. The CDR3 runs 14 residues. The chain's CDR3 is CASSYSGGAGGYTF. The CDR3 coding sequence is TGTGCCAGCAGCTACAGCGGGGGGGCGGGAGGCTACACCTTC.

V and J are TRBV18 and TRBJ2-1; D unresolved. Germline assignment: CDR1 KGHSH and CDR2 LQKENI. This CDR3 has 11 residues. V was pared by 6 bases and J by 5 bases, with 5 bases between. In DNA, the CDR3 is TGTGCCAGCTCCCTTGACAATGAGCAGTTCTTC. This codes for CASSLDNEQFF.

CDR3 amino acids: CASSLAGGSNTEAFF. The CDR3 DNA sequence: TGTGCCAGCAGCTTAGCGGGGGGCTCGAACACTGAAGCTTTCTTT. The rearrangement uses TRBV11-2 and TRBJ1-1, with a tentative D call TRBD1 (6 bases). The V end was cut by 1 base, the J end by 1 base, with 10 bases between. The length of the CDR3 is 15 residues. Per the germline V gene, CDR1 is SGHAT and CDR2 is FQNNGV.

V is TRBV11-1 and J is TRBJ1-6, with unresolved D. The CDR3 is 13 amino acids. The germline V gene encodes CDR1 SGHAT and CDR2 FQDESV (reference sequence). Deletions cut 5 bases from V and 10 bases from J, with 12 bases between. The DNA for the CDR3 is TGTGCCAGCAGCCGAGAGCCAATATCACCCCTCCACTTT. It codes for CASSREPISPLHF.

The chain combines TRBV7-2 with TRBJ2-5; D gene ambiguous. There are 13 residues in the CDR3. CDR1 and CDR2 (germline): SGHTA, FQGNSA. V lost 5 bases and J lost 1, with 8 bases in between. The CDR3 bases are TGTGCCAGCAGCCCAGTAACCCAAGAGACCCAGTACTTC. Its translation is CASSPVTQETQYF.